This TCR beta chain was captured in a study of T-cell memory formation after mild COVID-19. Study in general: Largely, the TCR clusters proved donor specific. Study outcomes and limitations: Clones contracting day 15 to 85 were balanced CD4/CD8; later expanders leaned CD4+.

This clonotype has ten or more counts. Its antigen is undetermined. Constant-segment-primed 5'RACE gave TCR alpha and TCR beta cDNA libraries with sample barcodes and UMIs. TCRdb reanalysed the 5' RACE reads using MiXCR and keeps one entry per CDR3 protein. The sample has roughly 300,000 distinct CDR3 sequences, approximately 8% seen once. The receptor was derived from a young man who had mild COVID-19 (a few samples of this study predate the infection). Cell type and time point are not known. Sequencing was done on a sample of PBMCs or a T cell subset sorted from them (not recorded which).

The chain's CDR3 is CSASKETQYF. In nucleotides, the CDR3 is TGCAGTGCTTCCAAAGAGACCCAGTACTTC. The V gene is TRBV20-1, the J gene TRBJ2-5; D is uncertain. CDR1 DFQATT and CDR2 SNEGSKA come from the germline V gene (reference sequence). With 5 bases removed from V and 3 bases from J, the gap between germline ends came to 4 bases. The CDR3 sequence is 10 residues long.